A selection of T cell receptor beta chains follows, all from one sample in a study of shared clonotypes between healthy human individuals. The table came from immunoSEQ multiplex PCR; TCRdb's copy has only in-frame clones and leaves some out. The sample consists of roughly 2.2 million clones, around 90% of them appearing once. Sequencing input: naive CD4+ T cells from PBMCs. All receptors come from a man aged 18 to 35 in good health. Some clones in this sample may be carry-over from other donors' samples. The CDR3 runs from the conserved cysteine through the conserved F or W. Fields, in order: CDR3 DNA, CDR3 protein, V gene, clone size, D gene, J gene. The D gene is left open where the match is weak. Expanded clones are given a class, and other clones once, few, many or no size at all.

CDR3nt: TGCAGCGCCAGACAGAGTCTACGAGAGCAGTACTTC
CDR3aa: CSARQSLREQYF
v_gene: TRBV29-1
abundance: -
d_gene: -
j_gene: TRBJ2-5

CDR3nt: TGTGCCAGCAGTCTCTCTAGTTTCTACGAGCAGTACTTC
CDR3aa: CASSLSSFYEQYF
v_gene: TRBV6-5
abundance: once
d_gene: -
j_gene: TRBJ2-7

CDR3nt: TGCAGCGAGTACAGGGCGACAGATACGCAGTATTTT
CDR3aa: CSEYRATDTQYF
v_gene: TRBV29-1
abundance: few
d_gene: -
j_gene: TRBJ2-3

CDR3nt: TGCGCCAGCAGCTTGTCTCAAAACACTGAAGCTTTCTTT
CDR3aa: CASSLSQNTEAFF
v_gene: TRBV5-1
abundance: -
d_gene: -
j_gene: TRBJ1-1

CDR3nt: TGTGCCAGCAGCGGGACTGCCCTCGGGCGAGGAAACACCATATATTTT
CDR3aa: CASSGTALGRGNTIYF
v_gene: TRBV28
abundance: -
d_gene: -
j_gene: TRBJ1-3

CDR3nt: TGTGCCAGCTCACCCCTAAATGGGGGTTCGGATGAGCAGTTCTTC
CDR3aa: CASSPLNGGSDEQFF
v_gene: TRBV18
abundance: -
d_gene: -
j_gene: TRBJ2-1

CDR3nt: TGTGCCAGCAGTGAAGCGGCGGGGAGAGGCTATGGCTACACCTTC
CDR3aa: CASSEAAGRGYGYTF
v_gene: TRBV6-1
abundance: -
d_gene: -
j_gene: TRBJ1-2

CDR3nt: TGTGCCAGCAGCTTTTTCTTCAGCGGGAGGGCCGACGAGCAGTACTTC
CDR3aa: CASSFFFSGRADEQYF
v_gene: TRBV5-6
abundance: -
d_gene: TRBD2
j_gene: TRBJ2-7

CDR3nt: TGCGCCAGCAGCCTCCGGGACAGGGTAGCAACTAATGAAAAACTGTTTTTT
CDR3aa: CASSLRDRVATNEKLFF
v_gene: TRBV23-1
abundance: -
d_gene: TRBD1
j_gene: TRBJ1-4

CDR3nt: TGTGCCAGCAGCCCATACCTGACTAGCGGCTCCTACAATGAGCAGTTCTTC
CDR3aa: CASSPYLTSGSYNEQFF
v_gene: TRBV9
abundance: -
d_gene: TRBD2
j_gene: TRBJ2-1

CDR3nt: TGTGCCACCGGGGGCACAGATACGCAGTATTTT
CDR3aa: CATGGTDTQYF
v_gene: TRBV18
abundance: -
d_gene: -
j_gene: TRBJ2-3

CDR3nt: TGTGCCAGCAGTGTTACCTCGGGAGAGCAGTACTTC
CDR3aa: CASSVTSGEQYF
v_gene: TRBV6-1
abundance: -
d_gene: -
j_gene: TRBJ2-7

CDR3nt: TGCAGTGCACCGGACAGGGACGAGCAGTACTTC
CDR3aa: CSAPDRDEQYF
v_gene: TRBV20-1
abundance: -
d_gene: TRBD1
j_gene: TRBJ2-7

CDR3nt: TGCGCCAGCACCATGGGACAGGGGGCATTCTATGGCTACACCTTC
CDR3aa: CASTMGQGAFYGYTF
v_gene: TRBV5-1
abundance: -
d_gene: TRBD1
j_gene: TRBJ1-2

CDR3nt: TGTGCCAGCTCACCACGTCAGGGGTTCTACGAGCAGTACTTC
CDR3aa: CASSPRQGFYEQYF
v_gene: TRBV18
abundance: -
d_gene: -
j_gene: TRBJ2-7

CDR3nt: TGCGCCAGCAGCTCTCCCGACGGGGGCAGCGAGCAGTACTTC
CDR3aa: CASSSPDGGSEQYF
v_gene: TRBV5-1
abundance: -
d_gene: -
j_gene: TRBJ2-7

CDR3nt: TGTGCCAGCAGCTTAGTCGGCGGGGGCGGGTACGAGCAGTACTTC
CDR3aa: CASSLVGGGGYEQYF
v_gene: TRBV7-6
abundance: -
d_gene: -
j_gene: TRBJ2-7

CDR3nt: TGTGCCAGCAGCCCTCTGGGAGCGGGGAGATACAATGAGCAGTTCTTC
CDR3aa: CASSPLGAGRYNEQFF
v_gene: TRBV14
abundance: -
d_gene: TRBD2
j_gene: TRBJ2-1

CDR3nt: TGTGCCACCAGCCCCCGTCGGGGGGCCAACGTCCTGACTTTC
CDR3aa: CATSPRRGANVLTF
v_gene: TRBV15
abundance: once
d_gene: -
j_gene: TRBJ2-6

CDR3nt: TGTGCCAGCAGCCCCTCTGTGGCCCCAGATACGCAGTATTTT
CDR3aa: CASSPSVAPDTQYF
v_gene: TRBV11-2
abundance: -
d_gene: -
j_gene: TRBJ2-3

CDR3nt: TGTGCCTGGAACCGACAGGGGGCCGGGGAGCAGTACTTC
CDR3aa: CAWNRQGAGEQYF
v_gene: TRBV30
abundance: -
d_gene: TRBD1
j_gene: TRBJ2-7

CDR3nt: TGCGCCAGCAGCCCGGCGGCGTATTCCTACGAGCAGTACTTC
CDR3aa: CASSPAAYSYEQYF
v_gene: TRBV5-1
abundance: -
d_gene: -
j_gene: TRBJ2-7

CDR3nt: TGCAGCGTGAGTCAGTCCGGCTACGAGCAGTACTTC
CDR3aa: CSVSQSGYEQYF
v_gene: TRBV29-1
abundance: -
d_gene: -
j_gene: TRBJ2-7

CDR3nt: TGTGCCTCACGGTCCGGGACAGGGGGCTGGGAGCAGTACTTC
CDR3aa: CASRSGTGGWEQYF
v_gene: TRBV10-3
abundance: -
d_gene: TRBD1
j_gene: TRBJ2-7

CDR3nt: TGTGCCAGCAGTTTAAGAAACTATGGCTACACCTTC
CDR3aa: CASSLRNYGYTF
v_gene: TRBV28
abundance: -
d_gene: -
j_gene: TRBJ1-2

CDR3nt: TGTGCCAGCAGTTTATTCCGGGACCGGCCCGGGGAGCTGTTTTTT
CDR3aa: CASSLFRDRPGELFF
v_gene: TRBV28
abundance: -
d_gene: -
j_gene: TRBJ2-2

CDR3nt: TGTGCCAGCTCACCCGGGACAGCTGAAGCTTTCTTT
CDR3aa: CASSPGTAEAFF
v_gene: TRBV18
abundance: -
d_gene: TRBD1
j_gene: TRBJ1-1

CDR3nt: TGTGCCAGTAGTATAGGTGGCCAGGGGGGGTTGGCGGATACGCAGTATTTT
CDR3aa: CASSIGGQGGLADTQYF
v_gene: TRBV19
abundance: -
d_gene: -
j_gene: TRBJ2-3

CDR3nt: TGTGCCAGCAGCCTCGAGACAGGCCGCACTGAAGCTTTCTTT
CDR3aa: CASSLETGRTEAFF
v_gene: TRBV7-9
abundance: few
d_gene: -
j_gene: TRBJ1-1

CDR3nt: TGTGCCAGCAGCTTGTTCAGGAGCCGCTACGATGAGCAGTTCTTC
CDR3aa: CASSLFRSRYDEQFF
v_gene: TRBV5-4
abundance: -
d_gene: -
j_gene: TRBJ2-1

CDR3nt: TGTGCCAGCAGCTTAGGGGCCGACTACAATGAGCAGTTCTTC
CDR3aa: CASSLGADYNEQFF
v_gene: TRBV7-6
abundance: -
d_gene: -
j_gene: TRBJ2-1

CDR3nt: TGTGCCAGTAGTACCAGAAGGGGGCAACTCAATGGCTACACCTTC
CDR3aa: CASSTRRGQLNGYTF
v_gene: TRBV19
abundance: -
d_gene: TRBD1
j_gene: TRBJ1-2

CDR3nt: TGTGCCAGTAGTATCAACCAGAAACGACAGGGACAGGGAGATACGCAGTATTTT
CDR3aa: CASSINQKRQGQGDTQYF
v_gene: TRBV19
abundance: -
d_gene: TRBD1
j_gene: TRBJ2-3

CDR3nt: TGTGCCAGCAGCGTATGGGGTAGCGGGAGACAAGAGACCCAGTACTTC
CDR3aa: CASSVWGSGRQETQYF
v_gene: TRBV7-9
abundance: -
d_gene: TRBD2
j_gene: TRBJ2-5

CDR3nt: TGTGCCAGCAGCCTAAATAACTATGGCTACACCTTC
CDR3aa: CASSLNNYGYTF
v_gene: TRBV28
abundance: -
d_gene: -
j_gene: TRBJ1-2

CDR3nt: TGTGCCAGCAGCTCAAGAATAATTAGGGGAACTTCACCCCTCCACTTT
CDR3aa: CASSSRIIRGTSPLHF
v_gene: TRBV5-6
abundance: -
d_gene: -
j_gene: TRBJ1-6

CDR3nt: TGTGCCAGCAGCCCCGGAACTAGCGGGGTGCTTGCGCAGTTCTTC
CDR3aa: CASSPGTSGVLAQFF
v_gene: TRBV28
abundance: -
d_gene: TRBD2
j_gene: TRBJ2-1

CDR3nt: TGTGCCAGCAATGGACTCGCAAGATTGAACACTGAAGCTTTCTTT
CDR3aa: CASNGLARLNTEAFF
v_gene: TRBV6-1
abundance: -
d_gene: -
j_gene: TRBJ1-1

CDR3nt: TGTGCCAGCTCACCGTCACAGGGGGCCTGGAAACTGTTTTTT
CDR3aa: CASSPSQGAWKLFF
v_gene: TRBV18
abundance: -
d_gene: TRBD1
j_gene: TRBJ1-4

CDR3nt: TGTGCCAGTAGTATGGGAACGGGGGGATATCAGCCCCAGCATTTT
CDR3aa: CASSMGTGGYQPQHF
v_gene: TRBV19
abundance: -
d_gene: -
j_gene: TRBJ1-5

CDR3nt: TGTGCCAGTAGTGGGGGACAGGGCACCGACGAGCAGTACTTC
CDR3aa: CASSGGQGTDEQYF
v_gene: TRBV19
abundance: -
d_gene: TRBD1
j_gene: TRBJ2-7